Following are 25 T cell receptor beta chains from one sample sequenced in a study of T cells in localized non-small cell lung cancer. This table comes from immunoSEQ multiplex PCR, and its TCRdb copy is limited to in-frame clones, with some not included. The data show 45,000 to 50,000 clones, about 88% seen once. Specimen: PBMCs, collected before any cancer treatment. These receptors were obtained from a man between 35 and 75 years old with stage II lung adenocarcinoma.

The J gene is TRBJ1-3, the V gene TRBV13; no clear D. The V end was cut by 2 bases, the J end by 5 bases, with 7 bases between. In germline, CDR1 is PRHDT, CDR2 FYEKMQ (reference sequence). The CDR3 length is 13 residues. CDR3 in DNA: TGTGCCAGCAGCTTACTGGACCGAAACACCATATATTTT. Encoded protein: CASSLLDRNTIYF.

This chain uses TRBV6-4 with TRBJ2-1; D may correspond to TRBD1 or TRBD2 (5 bases each). Trimming stripped 2 bases from V and 4 bases from J, with 9 bases between. The CDR3 loop spans 14 amino acids. Looked up from germline, CDR1 is MRHNA and CDR2 is SNTAGT. CDR3 amino acids: CASSDRGDYNEQFF. CDR3 nucleotide sequence: TGTGCCAGCAGTGACAGGGGAGATTACAATGAGCAGTTCTTC.

The chain employs TRBV27 and TRBJ1-2; weak D call: TRBD1 (6 bases). Germline CDR1 and CDR2: MNHEY and SMNVEV (reference sequence). The CDR3 is made up of 14 amino acids. With 3 bases removed from V and 4 bases from J, the gap between germline ends came to 12 bases. The CDR3 DNA reads TGTGCCAGCAGTTTCCACGACAGGCCCTATGGCTACACCTTC. Its protein product is CASSFHDRPYGYTF.

The rearrangement uses TRBV30 and TRBJ1-2, with 9 bases identical to TRBD1. In germline, CDR1 is GTSNPN, CDR2 SVGIG (reference sequence). The CDR3 extends over 12 amino acids. Unmatched junction bases numbered 4, after V lost 4 bases and J lost 7 bases. The CDR3 here is CAWNRDRAGYTF. The CDR3 DNA reads as TGTGCCTGGAACCGGGACAGGGCTGGCTACACCTTC.

This chain connects TRBV6-1 to TRBJ1-1; D unresolved. The germline V gene has CDR1 MNHNS and CDR2 SASEGT. The CDR3 consists of 11 residues. The V gene lost 5 bases and the J gene lost 3 bases, with 4 bases spanning the gap. The CDR3 spells CASSLDTEAFF. CDR3 sequence (DNA): TGTGCCAGCAGTTTGGACACTGAAGCTTTCTTT.

The gene calls are TRBV18 and TRBJ2-6, with unresolved D. Trimming took 4 bases from V and 0 from J, leaving 13 bases between them. The germline CDR1 and CDR2 sequences are KGHSH and LQKENI. CDR3 length: 17 amino acids. CDR3 sequence (DNA): TGTGCCAGCTCACAGGGCCCTAAACTCTCTGGGGCCAACGTCCTGACTTTC. Translation: CASSQGPKLSGANVLTF.

This clone was counted a few times. The rearrangement links TRBV15 to TRBJ1-5; TRBD1 is a possible D gene (5 bases). V lost 1 base and J 5 bases, leaving 12 bases between the germline ends. Germline V CDR1 and CDR2: LNHNV, YYDKDF (reference sequence). This CDR3 has 15 amino acids. In nucleotides, the CDR3 is TGTGCCACCAGCAGAGGGGGGGGAGGGGATCAGCCCCAGCATTTT. It translates to CATSRGGGGDQPQHF.

V is TRBV12-5 and J is TRBJ2-1, with a possible D match to TRBD2 (5 bases). The CDR3 covers 12 residues. Per germline, CDR1 LGHNT and CDR2 FRNRAP. Trimming pared 2 bases from V and 14 bases from J, leaving 13 bases between. The CDR3 region has the DNA TGTGCTAGTGGTTTGCCGGGGATGCCGGAGTTCTTC. It specifies CASGLPGMPEFF.

The rearrangement links TRBV5-1 to TRBJ2-5; D perhaps matches TRBD1 (7 bases). The CDR3 is 15 residues long. V shed 2 bases and J shed 6 bases, with 17 bases lying between them. Germline V lookup: CDR1 SGHRS, CDR2 YFSETQ. For the CDR3, the DNA is TGCGCCAGCAGCTTAAGAAGTGCAGGGGGGCAGACCCAGTACTTC. This gives the protein CASSLRSAGGQTQYF.

The rearrangement links TRBV18 to TRBJ2-6; D gene uncertain. V lost 0 bases, J lost 0 bases, and 6 bases lay in between. This CDR3 has 16 amino acids. Germline CDR1 reads KGHSH; CDR2 reads LQKENI. The CDR3 DNA reads as TGTGCCAGCTCACCACCGAAAGGCTCTGGGGCCAACGTCCTGACTTTC. Protein sequence: CASSPPKGSGANVLTF.

The chain has TRBV10-3 and TRBJ1-2; unclear D gene. CDR1 and CDR2 (germline): ENHRY, SYGVKD. The CDR3 loop spans 15 amino acids. Trimming took 2 bases from V and 5 from J, leaving 15 bases between them. CDR3 bases: TGTGCCATCAGTGAGCCCCGGGGATTGTGGTATGGCTACACCTTC. Its translation: CAISEPRGLWYGYTF.

CDR3 protein: CASSGDSTDTQYF. The CDR3 DNA is TGTGCCAGCAGTGGGGACAGCACAGATACGCAGTATTTT. The chain recombines TRBV2 with TRBJ2-3, with D possibly called TRBD1 or TRBD2 (5 bases each). This CDR3 region has 13 residues. Deletions cut 4 bases from V and 0 bases from J, with 5 bases between. CDR1 is SNHLY, CDR2 FYNNEI, per germline.

The genes are TRBV27 and TRBJ1-2, with 10 nucleotides matching TRBD1. The CDR3 is 20 residues long. Trimming cost V 3 bases and J 4 bases; bases outside gene matches: 20. The V gene's germline CDR1 is MNHEY and CDR2 SMNVEV (reference sequence). CDR3 sequence reads: CASSFLLAQPGQGMFYGYTF. In DNA form, the CDR3 reads TGTGCCAGCAGTTTCCTTCTGGCGCAACCGGGACAGGGGATGTTCTATGGCTACACCTTC.

The gene calls are TRBV7-7 and TRBJ2-2; 11 positions agree with TRBD2. The germline gives CDR1 SSHAT, CDR2 FNYEAQ (reference sequence). The CDR3 spans 18 residues. V gave up 0 bases and J gave up 1 base; unmatched junction bases: 4. The CDR3, as DNA: TGTGCCAGCAGCTTAGCGACTAGCGGGGAGATGAACACCGGGGAGCTGTTTTTT. Encoded protein: CASSLATSGEMNTGELFF.

V and J are TRBV11-2 and TRBJ1-3; no firm D call. CDR1 SGHAT and CDR2 FQNNGV come from the germline V gene. This CDR3 has 16 amino acids. The germline V and J ends were trimmed by 3 bases and 3 bases, with 15 bases remaining between them. CDR3 residues: CASSLEIGLGGNTIYF. CDR3 bases: TGTGCCAGCAGCTTGGAAATTGGACTAGGTGGAAACACCATATATTTT.

The V call is TRBV10-2, the J call TRBJ1-2; D perhaps matches TRBD1 (6 bases). The CDR3 length is 14 residues. Trimming shortened V by 8 bases and J by 2 bases, and 15 bases separated the two germline ends. Germline values: CDR1 WSHSY, CDR2 SAAADI. The CDR3 DNA sequence: TGCGCCAGCTCCATACGACAGGACAACTATGGCTACACCTTC. Amino acids: CASSIRQDNYGYTF.

This rearrangement joins TRBV27 to TRBJ2-3; TRBD2 matches 9 bases. With V trimmed by 4 bases and J by 0 bases, 11 bases remained unmatched. The germline gives CDR1 MNHEY, CDR2 SMNVEV (reference sequence). This CDR3 has 18 residues. Here the CDR3 DNA reads TGTGCCAGCAGTTACTATCTTGGCGGGGGGGGAAGCACAGATACGCAGTATTTT. It yields the protein CASSYYLGGGGSTDTQYF.

V gene TRBV12-5 combines with J gene TRBJ2-1; 7 bases are a match to TRBD2. Germline lookup yields CDR1 LGHNT and CDR2 FRNRAP. This CDR3 spans 16 amino acids. Trimming cost V 6 bases and J 8 bases; bases outside gene matches: 16. CDR3 in amino acids: CASGLRSTSVGDEQFF. In DNA form, the CDR3 reads TGTGCTAGTGGCCTCCGAAGTACTAGCGTGGGGGATGAGCAGTTCTTC.

The table lists this clone with a count of one. The rearrangement joins TRBV5-4 to TRBJ2-1, with D perhaps given as TRBD1 or TRBD2 (6 bases each). This CDR3 is 15 amino acids long. Trimming shortened V by 5 bases and J by 9 bases, and 21 bases separated the two germline ends. CDR1 and CDR2 from the germline V gene are SGHNT and YYREEE (reference sequence). The CDR3 DNA is TGTGCCAGCAGGCGGGATTTAGGGGGGCTCGTTGAGCAGTTCTTC. Translating it yields CASRRDLGGLVEQFF.

V is TRBV30 and J is TRBJ1-2; the D is unclear. Germline CDR1 reads GTSNPN; CDR2 reads SVGIG (reference sequence). This CDR3 is built from 14 residues. With 2 bases removed from V and 6 bases from J, the gap between germline ends came to 16 bases. The chain's CDR3 is CAWSPGPEGHGYTF. The CDR3 region has the DNA TGTGCCTGGAGTCCCGGTCCCGAGGGCCATGGCTACACCTTC. Together with reference TRBV30 and TRBJ1-2, the CDR3 gives the full variable domain: SQTIHQWPATLVQPVGSPLSLECTVEGTSNPNLYWYRQAAGRGLQLLFYSVGIGQISSEVPQNLSASRPQDRQFILSSKKLLLSDSGFYLCAWSPGPEGHGYTFGSGTRLTVV.

The rearrangement links TRBV19 to TRBJ2-1, with TRBD2 identical over 9 bases. The germline CDR1 and CDR2 sequences are LNHDA and SQIVND (reference sequence). Unmatched junction bases numbered 7, after V lost 3 bases and J lost 7 bases. This CDR3 has 15 residues. CDR3 DNA: TGTGCCAGTAGTATTGGCGGGGGGGCGAGGAATGAGCAGTTCTTC. Translating gives CASSIGGGARNEQFF.

The gene calls are TRBV19 and TRBJ1-4, with D uncertain. V was clipped by 4 bases and J by 5 bases, with 2 bases between them. From germline, CDR1 is LNHDA and CDR2 SQIVND (reference sequence). CDR3 length: 11 amino acids. CDR3 protein: CASSTNEKLFF. The CDR3 nucleotides read TGTGCCAGTAGTACCAATGAAAAACTGTTTTTT.

The CDR3 nucleotides are TGTGCCAGCAGACCAGGGGCGAACACCGGGGAGCTGTTTTTT. It specifies CASRPGANTGELFF. The chain recombines TRBV6-5 with TRBJ2-2; possible D gene TRBD1, 6 bases. The CDR3 sequence is 14 residues long. Per the germline V gene, CDR1 is MNHEY and CDR2 is SVGAGI. V was shortened by 6 bases and J by 0 bases, with 8 bases between the two germline ends.

The gene calls are TRBV5-4 and TRBJ2-2; D is unclear. V lost 0 bases and J lost 1, with 7 bases in between. The CDR3 has 15 amino acids. The germline CDR1 and CDR2 sequences are SGHNT and YYREEE (reference sequence). CDR3 DNA sequence: TGTGCCAGCAGCTTGGTACCGGGGAACACCGGGGAGCTGTTTTTT. It is translated as CASSLVPGNTGELFF.

The chain links TRBV27 to TRBJ1-2; D may be TRBD1 (5 bases). The CDR3 loop spans 14 amino acids. Deletions cut 8 bases from V and 6 bases from J, with 19 bases between. The germline CDR1 and CDR2 sequences are MNHEY and SMNVEV (reference sequence). The CDR3 protein is CASSLSGAPNGYTF. The CDR3 DNA is TGTGCCAGCTCACTAAGTGGGGCCCCTAATGGCTACACCTTC.